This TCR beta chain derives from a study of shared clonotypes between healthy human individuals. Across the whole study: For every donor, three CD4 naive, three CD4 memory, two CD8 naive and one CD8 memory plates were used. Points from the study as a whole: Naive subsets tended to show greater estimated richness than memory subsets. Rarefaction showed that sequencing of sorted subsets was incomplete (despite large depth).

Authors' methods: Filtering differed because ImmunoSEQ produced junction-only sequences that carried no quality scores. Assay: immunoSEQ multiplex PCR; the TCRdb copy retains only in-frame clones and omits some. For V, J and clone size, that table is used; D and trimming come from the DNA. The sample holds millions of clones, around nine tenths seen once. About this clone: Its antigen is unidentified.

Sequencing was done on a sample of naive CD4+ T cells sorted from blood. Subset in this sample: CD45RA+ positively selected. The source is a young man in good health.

The CDR3 coding sequence is TGTGCCAGCAGCCACGACAGGGGAAACATTCAGTACTTC. This translates into CASSHDRGNIQYF. J is TRBJ2-4 and V is TRBV7-3; 8 positions agree with TRBD1. V dropped 5 bases and J dropped 6; count of bases not matched to a gene: 3. CDR1 is SGHTA, CDR2 FQGTGA, per germline. The CDR3 has 13 residues.